A selection of T cell receptor beta chains follows, all from one sample in a study of beta chain bispecific antibodies for T cell cancers. These receptors have no identified antigens. TCRdb itself ran the 5' RACE reads through MiXCR, one entry per CDR3 protein. The sample contains around 9,000 distinct CDR3 sequences, around 2.2% of which appear only once. The source was T cells from a healthy donor cultured with Jurkat leukemia cells, collected from a culture containing an anti-CD19 bispecific antibody. The origin of the receptors is a human donor in good health. Some clones in this sample may be carry-over from other donors' samples. Each CDR3 is given with its conserved first and last residue. D genes are given only for firm matches. Clone size, where shown, is once, few, many, or a class for clones that have expanded.

abundance,d_gene,v_gene,j_gene,CDR3aa,CDR3nt
many,TRBD2,TRBV18,TRBJ2-1,CASSPPEAGGYNEQFF,TGTGCCAGCTCACCACCTGAGGCGGGGGGGTATAATGAGCAGTTCTTC
medium-sized,NA,TRBV4-1,TRBJ2-2,CASSHAGLYPSTGELFF,TGCGCCAGCAGCCACGCGGGACTTTACCCCAGCACCGGGGAGCTGTTTTTT
many,NA,TRBV29-1,TRBJ1-1,CSVDSDEQNTEAFF,TGCAGCGTTGATTCTGACGAACAGAACACTGAAGCTTTCTTT
many,NA,TRBV27,TRBJ2-4,CASSPGPMGNIQYF,TGTGCCAGCAGTCCCGGTCCTATGGGGAACATTCAGTACTTC
many,NA,TRBV19,TRBJ2-7,CASSVLGDDYEQYF,TGTGCCAGTAGTGTACTCGGGGACGACTACGAGCAGTACTTC
many,NA,TRBV19,TRBJ1-1,CASSIFGGTEAFF,TGTGCCAGTAGTATTTTTGGGGGCACTGAAGCTTTCTTT
many,NA,TRBV6-1,TRBJ2-2,CASSSNTGELFF,TGTGCCAGCAGTTCAAACACCGGGGAGCTGTTTTTT
many,TRBD2,TRBV5-1,TRBJ2-5,CASSLETGGETQYF,TGCGCCAGCAGCTTGGAGACGGGAGGGGAGACCCAGTACTTC
many,TRBD2,TRBV5-4,TRBJ2-3,CASSFPGGYTDTQYF,TGTGCCAGCAGCTTTCCGGGGGGATACACAGATACGCAGTATTTT
many,NA,TRBV30,TRBJ2-6,CAWSPSWGANVLTF,TGTGCCTGGAGTCCATCGTGGGGGGCCAACGTCCTGACTTTC
many,NA,TRBV2,TRBJ1-1,CASREGGGTEAFF,TGTGCCAGCAGGGAGGGGGGCGGCACTGAAGCTTTCTTT
many,NA,TRBV13,TRBJ2-3,CASSLTPGTLGDTDTQYF,TGTGCCAGCAGCTTAACCCCCGGGACTTTGGGAGACACAGATACGCAGTATTTT
many,TRBD1,TRBV20-1,TRBJ2-3,CSARVGIWTGDLSDTQYF,TGCAGTGCTAGAGTTGGGATATGGACAGGGGATTTGTCAGATACGCAGTATTTT
many,NA,TRBV27,TRBJ1-2,CASRAGSGSGYTF,TGTGCCAGCAGAGCCGGGTCTGGCAGTGGCTACACCTTC
many,NA,TRBV10-3,TRBJ2-7,CAISEGHPDSYEQYF,TGTGCCATCAGTGAGGGACACCCGGACTCCTACGAGCAGTACTTC
many,NA,TRBV20-1,TRBJ1-3,CSASVVGRGPETGNTIYF,TGCAGTGCTAGTGTGGTTGGGAGGGGCCCCGAGACTGGAAACACCATATATTTT
many,NA,TRBV6-5,TRBJ1-1,CASSYAGTTEAFF,TGTGCCAGCAGTTACGCCGGGACCACTGAAGCTTTCTTT
few,TRBD2,TRBV27,TRBJ2-7,CASRPGLAGYEQYF,TGTGCCAGCCGTCCAGGGCTAGCGGGGTACGAGCAGTACTTC
many,NA,TRBV12-3/TRBV12-4,TRBJ1-2,CASSPGVGYTF,TGTGCCAGCAGTCCCGGAGTGGGCTACACCTTC
many,TRBD2,TRBV20-1,TRBJ2-5,CSAFPLAGLQETQYF,TGCAGTGCTTTCCCCCTAGCGGGGTTACAAGAGACCCAGTACTTC
many,TRBD2,TRBV11-3,TRBJ2-7,CASSPGLANEQYF,TGTGCCAGCAGCCCAGGACTAGCGAACGAGCAGTACTTC
few,TRBD2,TRBV20-1,TRBJ2-7,CSPTSGGTYEQYF,TGCAGTCCAACTAGCGGGGGGACCTACGAGCAGTACTTC
many,NA,TRBV10-2,TRBJ1-1,CASSDTLEVGAFF,TGCGCCAGCAGTGATACACTGGAGGTGGGTGCTTTCTTT
many,NA,TRBV27,TRBJ1-1,CASGLGGGFTEAFF,TGTGCCAGCGGCCTTGGGGGGGGGTTCACTGAAGCTTTCTTT
many,TRBD2,TRBV15,TRBJ2-5,CATSKGGGASETQYF,TGTGCCACCAGCAAGGGCGGGGGGGCCAGTGAGACCCAGTACTTC
medium-sized,NA,TRBV14,TRBJ1-1,CASSARANTEAFF,TGTGCCAGCAGCGCCAGGGCCAACACTGAAGCTTTCTTT
many,NA,TRBV19,TRBJ2-2,CASSPGVPGPTGELFF,TGTGCCAGTAGTCCCGGTGTCCCCGGCCCCACCGGGGAGCTGTTTTTT
many,NA,TRBV5-1,TRBJ2-1,CASSIPGYEQFF,TGCGCCAGCAGTATACCAGGGTATGAGCAGTTCTTC
many,NA,TRBV19,TRBJ1-5,CASSPDRDGSNQPQHF,TGTGCCAGTAGTCCAGACCGGGACGGTAGCAATCAGCCCCAGCATTTT
many,NA,TRBV3-1,TRBJ2-2,CASSQEQDSPAELFF,TGTGCCAGCAGCCAAGAGCAGGACTCACCGGCGGAGCTGTTTTTT
few,TRBD1,TRBV5-1,TRBJ1-4,CASSQGQGNEKLFF,TGCGCCAGCAGCCAGGGACAGGGGAATGAAAAACTGTTTTTT
medium-sized,NA,TRBV27,TRBJ1-5,CASRRGRDQPQHF,TGTGCCAGCCGCAGGGGACGGGACCAGCCCCAGCATTTT
many,TRBD1,TRBV20-1,TRBJ2-2,CSANDRANTGELFF,TGCAGTGCTAACGACAGGGCGAACACCGGGGAGCTGTTTTTT
NA,NA,TRBV5-4,TRBJ2-5,CASKGGGIQETQYF,TGTGCCAGCAAGGGGGGGGGGATTCAAGAGACCCAGTACTTC
many,TRBD1,TRBV7-6,TRBJ1-1,CASSLGEGQGGGRTEAFF,TGTGCCAGCAGCTTAGGGGAGGGACAGGGAGGAGGACGGACTGAAGCTTTCTTT
many,NA,TRBV7-8,TRBJ1-2,CASSLVADLTYGYTF,TGTGCCAGCAGCTTAGTAGCAGACTTGACCTATGGCTACACCTTC
many,TRBD2,TRBV30,TRBJ2-7,CAWGTTTYEQYF,TGTGCCTGGGGGACTACAACCTACGAGCAGTACTTC
many,TRBD2,TRBV19,TRBJ2-1,CASSISGGAYNEQFF,TGTGCCAGTAGTATAAGCGGGGGAGCCTACAATGAGCAGTTCTTC
many,TRBD1,TRBV5-6,TRBJ2-7,CASSSSGTEQCF,TGTGCCAGCAGCTCCTCCGGGACAGAGCAGTGCTTC
many,TRBD2,TRBV5-6,TRBJ2-5,CASSSELAGGQETQYF,TGTGCCAGCAGCTCCGAGCTAGCGGGGGGCCAAGAGACCCAGTACTTC
many,TRBD1,TRBV9,TRBJ1-2,CASSVGPGGDYGYTF,TGTGCCAGCAGCGTAGGACCAGGGGGCGACTATGGCTACACCTTC
many,NA,TRBV5-1,TRBJ1-1,CASSLDPGATATEAFF,TGCGCCAGCAGCTTGGATCCAGGGGCCACGGCCACTGAAGCTTTCTTT
many,NA,TRBV10-3,TRBJ1-2,CAISSGDYGYTF,TGTGCCATCAGCTCAGGGGACTATGGCTACACCTTC
medium-sized,TRBD1,TRBV6-1,TRBJ2-1,CASSEAWYFRVGQGYNEQFF,TGTGCCAGCAGTGAAGCGTGGTATTTTCGTGTGGGACAGGGCTACAATGAGCAGTTCTTC
many,NA,TRBV6-6,TRBJ1-5,CASSPDFGQPQHF,TGTGCCAGCAGTCCAGACTTCGGTCAGCCCCAGCATTTT
many,NA,TRBV10-3,TRBJ2-7,CAIANGRTYEQYF,TGTGCCATCGCGAACGGCAGGACCTACGAGCAGTACTTC
few,TRBD1,TRBV27,TRBJ2-7,CASSRDRAHEQYF,TGTGCCAGCAGCCGGGACAGGGCCCACGAGCAGTACTTC
many,TRBD1,TRBV27,TRBJ2-7,CFARGTGSLEQYF,TGCTTCGCCCGCGGGACAGGTTCTTTAGAGCAGTACTTC
many,NA,TRBV5-1,TRBJ2-1,CASSSLGGAGNEQFF,TGCGCCAGCAGCAGCTTGGGCGGGGCGGGGAATGAGCAGTTCTTC
few,NA,TRBV5-8,TRBJ2-3,CASSLSGDITDTQYF,TGTGCCAGCAGCTTGAGTGGGGATATTACAGATACGCAGTATTTT
many,NA,TRBV5-4,TRBJ2-5,CVYTGAQETQYF,TGTGTTTATACGGGGGCACAAGAGACCCAGTACTTC
many,TRBD1,TRBV5-1,TRBJ1-1,CASSLSGTGNREAFF,TGCGCCAGCAGCTTGTCCGGGACAGGGAACCGTGAAGCTTTCTTT
many,NA,TRBV7-9,TRBJ2-7,CASSLDRTYEQYF,TGTGCCAGCAGCCTCGACAGGACCTACGAGCAGTACTTC